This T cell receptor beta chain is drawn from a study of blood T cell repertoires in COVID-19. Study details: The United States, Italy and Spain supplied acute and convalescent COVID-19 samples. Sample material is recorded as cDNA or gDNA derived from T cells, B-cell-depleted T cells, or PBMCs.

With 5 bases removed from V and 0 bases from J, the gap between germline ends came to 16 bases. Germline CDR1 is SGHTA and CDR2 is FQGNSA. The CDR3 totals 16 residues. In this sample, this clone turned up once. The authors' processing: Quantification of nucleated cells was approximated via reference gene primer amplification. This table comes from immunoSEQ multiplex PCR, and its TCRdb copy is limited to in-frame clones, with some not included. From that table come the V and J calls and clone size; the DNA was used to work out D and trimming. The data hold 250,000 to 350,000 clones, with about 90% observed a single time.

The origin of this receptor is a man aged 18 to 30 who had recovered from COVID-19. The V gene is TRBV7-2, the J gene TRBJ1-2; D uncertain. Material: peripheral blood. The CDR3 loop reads CASSPPDLDPNYGYTF. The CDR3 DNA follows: TGTGCCAGCAGCCCGCCAGACCTAGACCCTAACTATGGCTACACCTTC.